This T cell receptor (beta chain) was identified in a study of shared clonotypes between healthy human individuals. V lost 5 bases and J 6 bases, leaving 10 bases between the germline ends. This CDR3 is built from 13 residues. The germline gives CDR1 LNHDA, CDR2 SQIVND (reference sequence). The material for each subset, its genomic DNA, was split evenly across several immunoSEQ plates. Among the unsorted PBMC samples, replicate PCRs used around 0.3 ug DNA, 25,000 to 30,000 T cell genomes. Data came from immunoSEQ multiplex PCR; TCRdb stores just in-frame clones and leaves some out. The sample shows about 520,000 clones, approximately 80% of them seen only once. Study donors comprised healthy, HIV-negative adults devoid of recent acute infection or vaccination. Without sorting, samples used 90 million or so PBMCs for genomic DNA.

What was sequenced was PBMCs. This rearrangement joins TRBV19 to TRBJ2-2; D gene uncertain. The receptor was derived from a woman in her thirties or forties in good health. Some clones in this sample may be carry-over from other donors' samples. The CDR3 DNA reads as TGTGCCAGTAGTCCACACGTCGCCGGGGAGCTGTTTTTT. It yields the protein CASSPHVAGELFF.